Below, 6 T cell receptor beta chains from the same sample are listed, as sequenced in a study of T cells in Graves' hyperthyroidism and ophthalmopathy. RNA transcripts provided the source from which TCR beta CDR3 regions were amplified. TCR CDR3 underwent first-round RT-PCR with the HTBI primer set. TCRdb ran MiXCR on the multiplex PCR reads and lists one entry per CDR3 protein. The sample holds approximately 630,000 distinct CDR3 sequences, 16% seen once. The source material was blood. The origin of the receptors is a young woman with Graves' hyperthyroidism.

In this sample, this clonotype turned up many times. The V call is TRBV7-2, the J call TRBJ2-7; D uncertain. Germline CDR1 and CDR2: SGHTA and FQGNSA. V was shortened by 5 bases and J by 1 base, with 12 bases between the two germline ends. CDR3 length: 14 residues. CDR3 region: CASSPSLRSYEQYF. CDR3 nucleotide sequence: TGTGCCAGCAGCCCCAGTCTTCGGTCCTACGAGCAGTACTTC.

CDR3 residues: CASSQVPEGTTGELFF. The CDR3 region has the DNA TGTGCCAGCAGCCAAGTCCCAGAAGGGACCACCGGGGAGCTGTTTTTT. This chain uses TRBV7-9 with TRBJ2-2; perhaps D is TRBD1 or TRBD2 (5 bases each). Germline V gene sequence: CDR1 SEHNR, CDR2 FQNEAQ (reference sequence). Trimming pared 5 bases from V and 4 bases from J, leaving 17 bases between. CDR3 length: 16 residues.

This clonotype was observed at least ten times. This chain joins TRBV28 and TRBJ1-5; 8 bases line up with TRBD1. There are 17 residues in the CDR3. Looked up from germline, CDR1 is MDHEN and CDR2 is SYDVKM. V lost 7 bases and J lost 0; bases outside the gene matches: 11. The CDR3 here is CASTGQGTLYSNQPQHF. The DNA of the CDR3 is TGTGCCAGCACAGGACAGGGAACGCTATATAGCAATCAGCCCCAGCATTTT.

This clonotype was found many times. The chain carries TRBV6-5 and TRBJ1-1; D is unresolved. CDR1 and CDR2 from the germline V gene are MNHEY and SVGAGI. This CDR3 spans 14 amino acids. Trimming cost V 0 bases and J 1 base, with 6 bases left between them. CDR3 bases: TGTGCCAGCAGTTACTCTGGGCGGAACACTGAAGCTTTCTTT. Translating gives CASSYSGRNTEAFF.

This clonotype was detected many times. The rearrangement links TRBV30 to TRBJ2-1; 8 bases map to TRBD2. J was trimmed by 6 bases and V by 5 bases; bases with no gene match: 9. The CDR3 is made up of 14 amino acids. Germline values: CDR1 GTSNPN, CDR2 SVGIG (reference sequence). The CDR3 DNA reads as TGTGCCTGGGACCTGGGACTAGGGACCAATGAGCAGTTCTTC. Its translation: CAWDLGLGTNEQFF.

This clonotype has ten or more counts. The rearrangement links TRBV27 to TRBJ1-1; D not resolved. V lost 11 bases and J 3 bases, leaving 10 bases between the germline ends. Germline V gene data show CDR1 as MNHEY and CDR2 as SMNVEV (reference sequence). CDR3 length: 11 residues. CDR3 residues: CASFGDTEAFF. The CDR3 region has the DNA TGTGCCTCCTTTGGGGACACTGAAGCTTTCTTT.